The next 2 T cell receptor beta chains were all read from a single sample in a study of beta chain features in type 1 diabetes. Overall study findings and caveats: When Type 1 diabetes patients were examined, their TCRB CDR3s proved moderately but significantly shorter in all four CD4+ subsets.

What was sequenced were expressed TCRB transcripts, since all of the isolated RNA had been reverse transcribed. Clones were sequenced by immunoSEQ multiplex PCR, and TCRdb holds only the in-frame ones, with some missing. This table has 160,000 or so clones, 63% appearing once. What these receptors recognize is not known. The sequencing sample was made of naive CD4+ T cells from blood. These receptors were obtained from a man aged 25-45 years with type 1 diabetes.

This chain connects TRBV9 to TRBJ2-1; 9 nucleotides align to TRBD2. Germline CDR1 SGDLS, CDR2 YYNGEE. With V trimmed by 7 bases and J by 7 bases, 12 bases remained unmatched. The CDR3 length is 15 residues. Here the CDR3 reads CASGTGAGGRNEQFF. CDR3 in DNA: TGTGCCAGCGGGACGGGAGCGGGGGGCAGAAATGAGCAGTTCTTC.

The chain couples TRBV10-3 to TRBJ2-7; unclear D gene. Germline lookup yields CDR1 ENHRY and CDR2 SYGVKD. CDR3 length: 14 residues. The V end lost 2 bases, the J end lost 1 base, and 9 bases lay between the germline ends. As DNA, the CDR3 is TGTGCCATCAGTGAGGGGGTAGGGTCCTACGAGCAGTACTTC. This encodes CAISEGVGSYEQYF.